The following is a T cell receptor beta chain sequence with its context. Its antigen is unknown. Using its own MiXCR run on the 5' RACE reads, TCRdb lists one record per CDR3 protein. The sample has over 200,000 distinct CDR3 sequences, roughly 6.2% seen once. These data belong to a study of T cells after yellow fever vaccination. At the level of the study: Some fractions had low cell numbers, and these were prepared with SMART-Seq v4 Ultra Low Input. Notes on the study in general: Repertoires obtained by FACS sorting could include abundant clonotypes that entered as contaminants from the bulk population.

Sequencing was performed on CD4+ T cells sorted from PBMCs, taken on the day of the yellow fever booster vaccination. This TCR was recovered from a man aged 30 to 45 who received the YFV17D yellow fever vaccine.

CDR3 nucleotides: TGCAGTGCTAGAGCCAGCGGGAGGAACTACGAGCAGTACTTC. The encoded protein is CSARASGRNYEQYF. This rearrangement joins TRBV20-1 to TRBJ2-7, with TRBD2 matching 9 bases. Germline V CDR1 and CDR2: DFQATT, SNEGSKA (reference sequence). This CDR3 is built from 14 residues. The V and J ends lost 1 base and 3 bases, in that order; junction bases with no gene match: 4.